The 21 T cell receptor beta chains given below trace back to one sample, sequenced in a study of regulatory dendritic cells for organ transplantation. The data were produced by immunoSEQ multiplex PCR, yet TCRdb's version contains in-frame clones alone and is incomplete. The table lists roughly 27,000 clones, 82% of them singletons. Material for sequencing was naive CD8+ T cells from blood. Subset meaning: CD45RA+ naive T cells. The receptors originated from a human donor in good health.

J is TRBJ2-7 and V is TRBV7-9, with a weak D call TRBD2 (5 bases). The ends were cut back, 5 bases at V and 2 bases at J, with 16 bases in the middle. CDR1 SEHNR and CDR2 FQNEAQ come from the germline V gene (reference sequence). This CDR3 region has 15 residues. CDR3 sequence reads: CASSTDGLGTYEQYF. The CDR3 bases are TGTGCCAGCAGCACCGACGGACTTGGGACCTACGAGCAGTACTTC.

The chain employs TRBV28 and TRBJ2-5; 8 bases map to TRBD1. Per the germline V gene, CDR1 is MDHEN and CDR2 is SYDVKM. Trimming took 6 bases from V and 5 from J; bases not matched to a gene: 8. The CDR3 runs to 14 residues. Here the CDR3 reads CASRTTGGRETQYF. The CDR3, as DNA: TGTGCCAGCAGAACTACAGGGGGGCGGGAGACCCAGTACTTC. The full variable domain, completed using reference TRBV28 and TRBJ2-5, is DVKVTQSSRYLVKRTGEKVFLECVQDMDHENMFWYRQDPGLGLRLIYFSYDVKMKEKGDIPEGYSVSREKKERFSLILESASTNQTSMYLCASRTTGGRETQYFGPGTRLLVL.

This rearrangement joins TRBV7-8 to TRBJ2-7; a weak D match, TRBD2 (5 bases). Germline values: CDR1 SGHVS, CDR2 FQNEAQ. This CDR3 has 16 amino acids. V lost 1 base and J 1 base, leaving 14 bases between the germline ends. CDR3 amino acids: CASSLVVRTGSYEQYF. Here the CDR3 DNA reads TGTGCCAGCAGCTTAGTGGTGAGGACGGGGTCCTACGAGCAGTACTTC.

The chain recombines TRBV7-8 with TRBJ2-3, with TRBD1 matching 8 bases. V shed 3 bases and J 3 bases; nucleotides not matched to a gene: 8. From germline, CDR1 is SGHVS and CDR2 FQNEAQ. The CDR3 length is 16 residues. CDR3 sequence reads: CASSFSGQGVTDTQYF. The CDR3 DNA follows: TGTGCCAGCAGCTTTTCTGGACAGGGAGTAACAGATACGCAGTATTTT.

The rearrangement links TRBV7-6 to TRBJ2-1; D might be TRBD1 (6 bases). Germline CDR1 is SGHVS and CDR2 is FNYEAQ. Trimming took off 3 bases at V and 8 bases at J, with 11 bases between the two ends. The CDR3 runs 13 residues. The CDR3 region is CASSFTGIDEQFF. The CDR3 bases are TGTGCCAGCAGCTTTACAGGGATCGATGAGCAGTTCTTC.

This clone is a singleton in its sample. The CDR3 DNA reads TGTGCCAGCAGCGTCCCGGGGGAGGGGTGGGACACCGGGGAGCTGTTTTTT. Translated, it gives CASSVPGEGWDTGELFF. This chain links TRBV9 with TRBJ2-2; TRBD2 matches 7 bases. J gave up 3 bases and V 2 bases, and 10 bases lay outside the gene matches. CDR1 SGDLS and CDR2 YYNGEE come from the germline V gene. This CDR3 spans 17 amino acids.

The V and J genes are TRBV4-1 and TRBJ1-1; 9 bases are shared with TRBD1. This CDR3 comprises 14 residues. Germline V gene lookup returns CDR1 MGHRA and CDR2 YSYEKL. V was clipped by 4 bases and J by 5 bases; unmatched bases: 5. In nucleotides, the CDR3 is TGCGCCAGCAGCCCTCTCGGACAGGGGACTGAAGCTTTCTTT. It is translated as CASSPLGQGTEAFF.

V and J are TRBV11-3 and TRBJ2-3; 8 bases are a match to TRBD2. This CDR3 is built from 16 residues. The V segment lost 6 bases and the J segment 4 bases; nucleotides outside the gene matches: 12. In germline, CDR1 is SGHNT, CDR2 YENEEA. The CDR3 reads CASSLLGGAGADTQYF. Written as DNA, the CDR3 is TGTGCCAGCAGTTTACTCGGGGGGGCCGGGGCAGATACGCAGTATTTT.

This clone was observed a single time. This rearrangement joins TRBV5-1 to TRBJ2-1; TRBD1 matches at 7 bases. Unmatched junction bases numbered 15, after V lost 0 bases and J lost 6 bases. The CDR3 extends over 18 amino acids. CDR1 and CDR2 (germline): SGHRS, YFSETQ. In nucleotides, the CDR3 is TGCGCCAGCAGCTTGGTTCCGTCACAGGGGTACCTGGGCAATGAGCAGTTCTTC. It is translated as CASSLVPSQGYLGNEQFF. The complete variable domain, with remaining parts taken from reference TRBV5-1 and TRBJ2-1, reads KAGVTQTPRYLIKTRGQQVTLSCSPISGHRSVSWYQQTPGQGLQFLFEYFSETQRNKGNFPGRFSGRQFSNSRSEMNVSTLELGDSALYLCASSLVPSQGYLGNEQFFGPGTRLTVL.

The V and J genes are TRBV10-3 and TRBJ2-7, with TRBD1 matching over 7 bases. The CDR3 extends over 14 amino acids. V dropped 3 bases and J dropped 2; count of bases not matched to a gene: 4. Germline CDR1 ENHRY, CDR2 SYGVKD. The CDR3 coding sequence is TGTGCCATCAGTGATACGACAGGGACCTACGAGCAGTACTTC. Translating gives CAISDTTGTYEQYF.

This clone was found a few times. The CDR3 bases are TGTGCCACCAGCAGAGAGCTTGCGGATCAGCCCCAGCATTTT. As protein: CATSRELADQPQHF. The chain has TRBV15 and TRBJ1-5, with D unresolved. CDR1 is LNHNV, CDR2 YYDKDF, per germline (reference sequence). CDR3 size: 14 residues. Trimming shortened V by 0 bases and J by 5 bases, and 8 bases separated the two germline ends. Full variable domain (remainder filled in from reference TRBV15 and TRBJ1-5): DAMVIQNPRYQVTQFGKPVTLSCSQTLNHNVMYWYQQKSSQAPKLLFHYYDKDFNNEADTPDNFQSRRPNTSFCFLDIRSPGLGDTAMYLCATSRELADQPQHFGDGTRLSIL.

The chain has TRBV9 and TRBJ2-5; D is perhaps TRBD2 (7 bases). Germline V gene sequence: CDR1 SGDLS, CDR2 YYNGEE. There are 16 residues in the CDR3. Trimming removed 4 bases from V and 0 bases from J, with 16 bases in between. The CDR3 sequence: CASSPGGGEYQETQYF. CDR3 sequence (DNA): TGTGCCAGCAGCCCAGGAGGGGGGGAATACCAAGAGACCCAGTACTTC.

V usage is TRBV5-1 and J usage is TRBJ1-2; 9 nucleotides match TRBD1. CDR3 size: 15 residues. Losses at the gene ends were 3 bases for V and 4 bases for J; bases not matched to a gene: 7. Germline loops: CDR1 SGHRS, CDR2 YFSETQ. CDR3 nucleotide sequence: TGCGCCAGCAGCTCCACAGGGGGCGATACCTATGGCTACACCTTC. Amino acids: CASSSTGGDTYGYTF.

CDR3 residues: CASRGRSGNTIYF. Written as DNA, the CDR3 is TGCGCCAGCAGGGGGAGATCTGGAAACACCATATATTTT. The gene calls are TRBV5-1 and TRBJ1-3; the D is unclear. Trimming stripped 5 bases from V and 1 base from J, with 7 bases between. The CDR3 totals 13 residues. Germline V CDR1 and CDR2: SGHRS, YFSETQ.

The genes are TRBV7-9 and TRBJ1-1, with D hard to call. CDR1 is SEHNR, CDR2 FQNEAQ, per germline (reference sequence). Trimming took 0 bases from V and 1 from J, leaving 12 bases between them. The CDR3 extends over 16 amino acids. The CDR3 is CASSLAAPETNTEAFF. The CDR3 nucleotides read TGTGCCAGCAGCTTAGCCGCCCCAGAAACGAACACTGAAGCTTTCTTT.

This rearrangement joins TRBV2 to TRBJ1-1; 7 bases fit TRBD1. The CDR3 consists of 12 residues. CDR1 and CDR2 from the germline V gene are SNHLY and FYNNEI. V shed 7 bases, J shed 5 bases, and the junction held 4 bases outside the gene matches. CDR3 amino acids: CASKAGGTEAFF. As DNA, the CDR3 is TGTGCCAGCAAAGCAGGGGGAACTGAAGCTTTCTTT.

V and J are TRBV4-1 and TRBJ2-7; D is possibly TRBD2 (6 bases). Deletions cut 0 bases from V and 2 bases from J, with 11 bases between. There are 15 residues in the CDR3. The germline gives CDR1 MGHRA, CDR2 YSYEKL. Here the CDR3 DNA reads TGCGCCAGCAGCCAAGATCAAGGGGAGGCCTACGAGCAGTACTTC. Amino acids: CASSQDQGEAYEQYF.

The rearrangement links TRBV9 to TRBJ2-3; no reliable D call. Trimming cost V 0 bases and J 0 bases, with 11 bases left between them. Germline V CDR1 and CDR2: SGDLS, YYNGEE. The CDR3 extends over 16 amino acids. For the CDR3, the DNA is TGTGCCAGCAGCGTAGGAACAGCTTGGAGCACAGATACGCAGTATTTT. This gives the protein CASSVGTAWSTDTQYF.

The chain employs TRBV21-1 and TRBJ2-1; the table's TRBD2 call for D was not verified on the DNA. TRBV21-1 is marked as a pseudogene. CDR3 length: 16 residues. CDR3 DNA: TGTGCCAGCCCCACTTCGCGGGGGGTTACCTACAATGAGCAGTTCTTC. Amino acid sequence: CASPTSRGVTYNEQFF.

The V gene is TRBV7-8, the J gene TRBJ2-7; 7 nucleotides agree with TRBD1. CDR1 is SGHVS, CDR2 FQNEAQ, per germline. This CDR3 has 15 residues. V lost 1 base and J lost 2; bases outside the gene matches: 5. This CDR3 is CASSLVTGFAYEQYF. The DNA for the CDR3 is TGTGCCAGCAGCTTAGTGACAGGGTTTGCCTACGAGCAGTACTTC.

The chain has TRBV6-5 and TRBJ1-1; D not resolved. CDR3 length: 13 amino acids. The V and J ends lost 1 base and 7 bases respectively, with 10 bases between them. Germline V lookup: CDR1 MNHEY, CDR2 SVGAGI. The chain's CDR3 is CASSYLWGDEAFF. In DNA, the CDR3 is TGTGCCAGCAGTTACTTGTGGGGAGATGAAGCTTTCTTT.